One and the same sample provided the 27 T cell receptor beta chains below, sequenced in a study of cytomegalovirus exposure and HLA in healthy donors. Amplification used 60 Vbeta primers and 13 Jbeta primers. Assay used: immunoSEQ multiplex PCR; TCRdb lists only in-frame clones, some missing. The sample lists fewer than 250,000 clones; over 60% were seen once. Sequencing was performed on PBMCs. The receptors stem from a young man in good health and CMV-seronegative.

This clone has only one observation. This chain joins TRBV4-2 and TRBJ2-7; 9 bases map to TRBD1. In germline, CDR1 is LGHNA, CDR2 YNFKEQ. The length of the CDR3 is 16 residues. Losses at the gene ends were 4 bases for V and 0 bases for J; bases not matched to a gene: 7. The CDR3 spells CASSPEGGQGSYEQYF. The CDR3 DNA reads as TGTGCCAGCAGCCCAGAAGGGGGACAGGGCTCCTACGAGCAGTACTTC.

The chain uses TRBV5-6 and TRBJ1-1; TRBD1 aligns across 7 bases. The CDR3 sequence is 14 residues long. CDR1 and CDR2 from the germline V gene are SGHDT and YYEEEE. With 6 bases clipped from V and 1 base from J, the junction kept 6 bases outside the gene matches. Here the CDR3 DNA reads TGTGCCAGCACCCCCCGGGACAGGAACACTGAAGCTTTCTTT. As protein: CASTPRDRNTEAFF.

The chain has TRBV20-1 and TRBJ1-6; possibly TRBD1 for D (5 bases). Germline assignment: CDR1 DFQATT and CDR2 SNEGSKA (reference sequence). CDR3 size: 11 residues. Trimming removed 3 bases from V and 13 bases from J, with 10 bases in between. The CDR3 protein is CSARFGGPLHF. The CDR3 DNA reads as TGCAGTGCTAGGTTTGGGGGGCCCCTCCACTTT.

The genes are TRBV27 and TRBJ1-4; D is unclear. Germline CDR1 MNHEY, CDR2 SMNVEV (reference sequence). The V and J ends lost 6 bases and 4 bases respectively, with 21 bases between them. This CDR3 contains 17 residues. The CDR3 region is CASRVPTLACYNEKLFF. In DNA, the CDR3 is TGTGCCAGCAGGGTCCCTACCCTAGCTTGTTATAATGAAAAACTGTTTTTT.

The chain uses TRBV19 and TRBJ2-6; 9 bases agree with TRBD1. V trimming: 8 bases; J trimming: 3 bases; junction bases outside the gene matches: 8. Germline V gives CDR1 LNHDA, CDR2 SQIVND (reference sequence). The CDR3 totals 16 residues. The CDR3 DNA reads TGTGCCAGTGCCGGGACAGGGAACGATGGGGCCAACGTCCTGACTTTC. Translating it yields CASAGTGNDGANVLTF.

The V call is TRBV11-2, the J call TRBJ2-3, with 9 bases identical to TRBD2. The CDR3 has 16 residues. CDR1 SGHAT and CDR2 FQNNGV come from the germline V gene. V lost 4 bases and J lost 2; bases outside the gene matches: 7. Written as DNA, the CDR3 is TGTGCCAGCAGCTCCCAGCCTAGCGGGACCACAGATACGCAGTATTTT. It encodes CASSSQPSGTTDTQYF.

The rearrangement uses TRBV30 and TRBJ2-3, with 9 bases lining up with TRBD1. The length of the CDR3 is 15 residues. Germline V gene data show CDR1 as GTSNPN and CDR2 as SVGIG (reference sequence). J gave up 0 bases and V 3 bases, and 4 bases lay outside the gene matches. The CDR3 region is CAWSWTGASTDTQYF. As DNA, the CDR3 is TGTGCCTGGAGCTGGACAGGGGCTAGCACAGATACGCAGTATTTT.

The chain combines TRBV15 with TRBJ2-7, with 8 positions matching TRBD1. The germline CDR1 and CDR2 sequences are LNHNV and YYDKDF (reference sequence). The CDR3 is 15 residues long. With 3 bases clipped from V and 4 bases from J, the junction kept 8 bases outside the gene matches. The CDR3 protein is CATSRGTGERYEQYF. In DNA form, the CDR3 reads TGTGCCACCAGCAGGGGGACAGGAGAACGTTACGAGCAGTACTTC.

The CDR3 DNA reads TGTGCCAGTAGTAGGGGCGGAAACTACAATGAGCAGTTCTTC. This codes for CASSRGGNYNEQFF. The V call is TRBV19, the J call TRBJ2-1, with a tentative D call TRBD1 (5 bases). Germline lookup yields CDR1 LNHDA and CDR2 SQIVND (reference sequence). This CDR3 has 14 residues. The ends were cut back, 4 bases at V and 3 bases at J, with 10 bases in the middle.

This chain joins TRBV19 and TRBJ1-4; D may be TRBD1 (6 bases). The CDR3 is 15 residues long. Germline V gene data show CDR1 as LNHDA and CDR2 as SQIVND (reference sequence). The germline V and J ends were trimmed by 7 bases and 7 bases, with 19 bases remaining between them. The CDR3 DNA reads TGTGCCAGTACACAGCCAGGGGATAGTGGTGAAAAACTGTTTTTT. Translation gives CASTQPGDSGEKLFF. The full variable domain, completed using reference TRBV19 and TRBJ1-4, is DGGITQSPKYLFRKEGQNVTLSCEQNLNHDAMYWYRQDPGQGLRLIYYSQIVNDFQKGDIAEGYSVSREKKESFPLTVTSAQKNPTAFYLCASTQPGDSGEKLFFGSGTQLSVL.

J is TRBJ2-1 and V is TRBV7-3, with 7 bases aligning to TRBD2. Germline-derived CDR1 and CDR2 are SGHTA and FQGTGA. V was pared by 5 bases and J by 4 bases, with 8 bases of the junction left unmatched. The CDR3 covers 15 residues. In DNA, the CDR3 is TGTGCCAGCAGCCTTAGGGAGGGAAGGTACAATGAGCAGTTCTTC. It codes for CASSLREGRYNEQFF.

This clone has just a few counts. This chain joins TRBV28 and TRBJ1-2; D unclear. The CDR3 is 14 residues long. From germline, CDR1 is MDHEN and CDR2 SYDVKM. Trimming took 1 base from V and 4 from J, leaving 10 bases between them. CDR3 protein: CASSLSSGSYGYTF. In DNA, the CDR3 is TGTGCCAGCAGTTTATCCAGCGGTTCCTATGGCTACACCTTC.

The table lists this clone with a count of one. The CDR3 DNA follows: TGTGCCAGCAGTCCGAGCGGGAGGGAAGATACGCAGTATTTT. Encoded protein: CASSPSGREDTQYF. V and J are TRBV27 and TRBJ2-3; 10 bases line up with TRBD2. CDR1 and CDR2 from the germline V gene are MNHEY and SMNVEV (reference sequence). V lost 5 bases to trimming and J lost 5 bases; unmatched junction nucleotides: 4. The CDR3 is 14 amino acids.

The chain is built from TRBV2 and TRBJ2-7; D is possibly TRBD1 (5 bases). Per germline, CDR1 SNHLY and CDR2 FYNNEI. This CDR3 spans 15 amino acids. V lost 3 bases and J 1 base, leaving 13 bases between the germline ends. The CDR3, as DNA: TGTGCCAGCAGTGACAGGGATTGGAAATCCTACGAGCAGTACTTC. This encodes CASSDRDWKSYEQYF.

CDR3 protein: CASSPGLKLETQYF. CDR3 nucleotides: TGTGCCAGCAGCCCGGGACTAAAGTTGGAGACCCAGTACTTC. V is TRBV9 and J is TRBJ2-5, with TRBD2 matching over 7 bases. Trimming took 4 bases from V and 5 from J; bases not matched to a gene: 8. CDR3 length equals 14 residues. The germline V gene has CDR1 SGDLS and CDR2 YYNGEE.

This clone was detected only once. V gene TRBV28 combines with J gene TRBJ1-5; weak D call: TRBD1 (6 bases). In germline, CDR1 is MDHEN, CDR2 SYDVKM. The CDR3 sequence is 16 residues long. The V end lost 5 bases, the J end lost 0 bases, and 14 bases lay between the germline ends. The DNA of the CDR3 is TGTGCCAGCAGTGTGGACAGCACCTATAGCAATCAGCCCCAGCATTTT. Its translation is CASSVDSTYSNQPQHF.

This clone was counted a single time. V is TRBV5-1 and J is TRBJ2-3, with a tentative D call TRBD1 (6 bases). Germline V CDR1 and CDR2: SGHRS, YFSETQ. The CDR3 has 15 amino acids. Deletions cut 6 bases from V and 0 bases from J, with 14 bases between. For the CDR3, the DNA is TGCGCCAGCACCTGGACAGTTACTAGCACAGATACGCAGTATTTT. Encoded protein: CASTWTVTSTDTQYF. Full variable domain (remainder filled in from reference TRBV5-1 and TRBJ2-3): KAGVTQTPRYLIKTRGQQVTLSCSPISGHRSVSWYQQTPGQGLQFLFEYFSETQRNKGNFPGRFSGRQFSNSRSEMNVSTLELGDSALYLCASTWTVTSTDTQYFGPGTRLTVL.

This chain links TRBV18 with TRBJ2-1; 8 bases line up with TRBD2. Germline V gene lookup returns CDR1 KGHSH and CDR2 LQKENI. Losses at the gene ends were 6 bases for V and 7 bases for J; bases not matched to a gene: 20. The CDR3 is made up of 18 amino acids. CDR3 sequence reads: CASSPPKLLADSWNEQFF. CDR3 DNA: TGTGCCAGCTCGCCCCCGAAATTACTAGCGGACTCCTGGAATGAGCAGTTCTTC.

This clone is a singleton in its sample. Relative to the germline gene, one junction end is altered; a read error may explain this. The chain carries TRBV7-9 and TRBJ1-3; D is uncertain. The CDR3 is made up of 16 amino acids. Germline V gene data show CDR1 as SEHNR and CDR2 as FQNEAQ (reference sequence). CDR3 nucleotide sequence: TGTTCCAGCAGCTTCCCAGATTCCCTCTCTGGAAACACCATATATTTT. This encodes CSSSFPDSLSGNTIYF.

The J gene is TRBJ2-7, the V gene TRBV9; 8 nucleotides agree with TRBD2. Germline V lookup: CDR1 SGDLS, CDR2 YYNGEE. This CDR3 contains 14 residues. With V trimmed by 4 bases and J by 2 bases, 5 bases remained unmatched. The DNA for the CDR3 is TGTGCCAGCAGCTTCAGCGGGGGAGCCTACGAGCAGTACTTC. As protein: CASSFSGGAYEQYF.

The rearrangement uses TRBV9 and TRBJ2-6; 9 nucleotides line up with TRBD1. After removal of 4 bases from V and 2 bases from J, the junction contained 7 bases not matched to a gene. Germline CDR1 reads SGDLS; CDR2 reads YYNGEE. There are 17 residues in the CDR3. CDR3: CASSSGQGTAGANVLTF. In nucleotides, the CDR3 is TGTGCCAGCAGCTCGGGACAGGGAACAGCTGGGGCCAACGTCCTGACTTTC. The variable domain in full, completed from reference TRBV9 and TRBJ2-6, reads DSGVTQTPKHLITATGQRVTLRCSPRSGDLSVYWYQQSLDQGLQFLIQYYNGEERAKGNILERFSAQQFPDLHSELNLSSLELGDSALYFCASSSGQGTAGANVLTFGAGSRLTVL.

This clone was detected a few times. The V call is TRBV19, the J call TRBJ2-7; TRBD1 might be the D (6 bases). The CDR3 loop spans 14 amino acids. Trimming pared 6 bases from V and 2 bases from J, leaving 14 bases between. The germline CDR1 and CDR2 sequences are LNHDA and SQIVND (reference sequence). The CDR3 sequence: CASRTTTGTYEQYF. Written as DNA, the CDR3 is TGTGCCAGTAGAACTACGACAGGAACCTACGAGCAGTACTTC. Based on the CDR3 plus reference TRBV19 and TRBJ2-7, the full variable domain is DGGITQSPKYLFRKEGQNVTLSCEQNLNHDAMYWYRQDPGQGLRLIYYSQIVNDFQKGDIAEGYSVSREKKESFPLTVTSAQKNPTAFYLCASRTTTGTYEQYFGPGTRLTVT.

This clone was seen once. V usage is TRBV19 and J usage is TRBJ2-1, with 11 bases lining up with TRBD2. From germline, CDR1 is LNHDA and CDR2 SQIVND (reference sequence). The J segment lost 8 bases and the V segment lost 3 bases, leaving 3 bases of the junction unmatched. The CDR3 covers 14 residues. The CDR3 is CASSMGTSGYEQFF. CDR3 bases: TGTGCCAGTAGTATGGGGACTAGCGGATATGAGCAGTTCTTC.

The chain employs TRBV5-1 and TRBJ2-1, with TRBD2 matching 14 bases. V lost 8 bases to trimming and J lost 11 bases; unmatched junction nucleotides: 12. The CDR3 consists of 15 residues. Germline CDR1 reads SGHRS; CDR2 reads YFSETQ. The CDR3 DNA is TGCGCCAGTGTTTTCGACGGGACTAGCGGGAGTAAGCAGTTCTTC. Translation: CASVFDGTSGSKQFF.

This chain links TRBV6-1 with TRBJ2-7; 9 nucleotides align to TRBD1. This CDR3 spans 14 amino acids. The germline V gene encodes CDR1 MNHNS and CDR2 SASEGT. Losses at the gene ends were 8 bases for V and 3 bases for J; bases not matched to a gene: 8. The CDR3 bases are TGTGCCAGCGCGATCGGGACAGGGATCTACGAGCAGTACTTC. Amino acid sequence: CASAIGTGIYEQYF.

This chain links TRBV21-1 with TRBJ1-2; TRBD1 is the table's D call and was not checked against the DNA. TRBV21-1 is noted as a pseudogene. The length of the CDR3 is 12 residues. The CDR3 DNA reads TGTGCCAGAAGACAGGGGGAGGATGGCTACACCTTC. Amino acid sequence: CARRQGEDGYTF.

In nucleotides, the CDR3 is TGTGCCAGCTCACCCAGGACTAACCAAGAGACCCAGTACTTC. This sequence encodes CASSPRTNQETQYF. V usage is TRBV18 and J usage is TRBJ2-5, with a weak D call TRBD2 (6 bases). The germline gives CDR1 KGHSH, CDR2 LQKENI. The CDR3 sequence is 14 residues long. Trimming shortened V by 3 bases and J by 0 bases, and 8 bases separated the two germline ends.